This TCR beta chain stems from a study of T-cell memory formation after mild COVID-19. At the level of the study: Largely, the TCR clusters proved donor specific.

Study findings and constraints: Researchers found some responding clones in pre-infection memory, a sign that cross-reactive memory joined. Clones contracting across day 15 to 85 had a balanced CD4/CD8 profile; later expanding clones leaned CD4+.

With respect to this clonotype: What it binds is unknown.

The CDR3 has 17 amino acids. V shed 3 bases, J shed 4 bases, and the junction held 10 bases outside the gene matches. The V gene's germline CDR1 is SEHNR and CDR2 FQNEAQ (reference sequence). TCRdb reprocessed the 5' RACE reads with MiXCR, giving one entry per CDR3 protein. The sample shows roughly 120,000 distinct CDR3 sequences, about 16% of them seen only once. This TCR came from an adult woman who had mild COVID-19 (a few samples of this study predate the infection). Cell type and time point are not known. Sequenced material: PBMCs or a T cell subset sorted from them (not recorded which). J is TRBJ2-7 and V is TRBV7-9, with 12 bases matching TRBD1. The CDR3 coding sequence is TGTGCCAGCAGCTTCGGGACAGGGGGCCCTTTAGGGTACGAGCAGTACTTC. Translation: CASSFGTGGPLGYEQYF.